What follows describes a single T cell receptor (beta chain). The CDR3 runs 16 residues. V lost 3 bases, J lost 0 bases, and 12 bases lay in between. CDR1 and CDR2 from the germline V gene are MDHEN and SYDVKM. Individuals drawn from 20 to 25 US areas were roughly 18 to 95 years old. Self-reported history from a screening survey and questionnaire set each donor's cohort. The entry originates in a study of blood T cell repertoires in COVID-19. In the source study's methods: From reference gene primer amplification, estimates of nucleated cell counts were derived. Profiling relied on immunoSEQ multiplex PCR, and the TCRdb table lists in-frame clones only, not all of them. V and J calls and clone size follow that table, whereas D and trimming were derived from the DNA. This table holds about 400,000 clones, over 75% found once.

The sample consisted of PBMCs or T cells enriched from blood (not recorded which). The TCR comes from a woman aged 30 to 39 who had recovered from COVID-19. This sequence joins TRBV28 and TRBJ1-5; tentative D call: TRBD1 (5 bases). As DNA, the CDR3 is TGTGCCAGCAGTTTTGTAGGGGTGAATAGCAATCAGCCCCAGCATTTT. Translating it yields CASSFVGVNSNQPQHF.